The 20 T cell receptor beta chains below come from one sample, sequenced in a study of blood T cell repertoires in COVID-19 (dated by TCRdb to about 2020). Receptor amplification or capture employed the immunoSEQ multiplex PCR assay. In TCRdb, the immuneACCESS table is reduced to in-frame sequences with V and J assigned. These tables do not hold every clone; where another copy was compared, an unresolved V gene accounts for under half, and the others remain unexplained. The sample table shows 250,000 to 350,000 clones, and 86% are seen once. About 2.2% of the sample belongs to the ten largest clones. The sequencing sample was made of peripheral blood. These receptors were taken from a woman aged 25 to 39 who had recovered from COVID-19.

The gene calls are TRBV5-1 and TRBJ2-7; 7 nucleotides match TRBD2. Germline V gene sequence: CDR1 SGHRS, CDR2 YFSETQ. This CDR3 region has 17 residues. Trimming at V came to 5 bases and at J to 5 bases, leaving 19 bases not matched to a gene. CDR3 region: CASSSLPGLVRLHEQYF. CDR3 DNA: TGCGCCAGCAGTTCCCTTCCCGGACTAGTACGTTTGCACGAGCAGTACTTC.

This chain uses TRBV12-3 or TRBV12-4 with TRBJ2-5; a possible D gene is TRBD2 (5 bases). Trimming cost V 5 bases and J 5 bases, with 12 bases left between them. The CDR3 has 13 residues. The CDR3 reads CASSPGLGETQYF. The CDR3 DNA follows: TGTGCCAGCAGTCCAGGACTGGGGGAGACCCAGTACTTC.

V gene TRBV20-1 combines with J gene TRBJ2-1; D is perhaps TRBD1 (5 bases). V shed 3 bases and J shed 6 bases, with 12 bases lying between them. The germline gives CDR1 DFQATT, CDR2 SNEGSKA (reference sequence). CDR3 length: 13 residues. The CDR3: CSASRQGINEQFF. In DNA form, the CDR3 reads TGCAGTGCTAGTCGCCAGGGAATCAATGAGCAGTTCTTC.

This clone occurred once. This rearrangement joins TRBV28 to TRBJ2-3, with 9 bases that match TRBD2. Germline V lookup: CDR1 MDHEN, CDR2 SYDVKM. There are 12 residues in the CDR3. V dropped 5 bases and J dropped 10; count of bases not matched to a gene: 4. CDR3 coding DNA: TGTGCCAGCAGTCTTGGGACTAGCCCGCAGTATTTT. Residues: CASSLGTSPQYF.

The V call is TRBV5-1, the J call TRBJ2-3; possibly TRBD1 for D (6 bases). Trimming cost V 2 bases and J 4 bases, with 8 bases left between them. The germline gives CDR1 SGHRS, CDR2 YFSETQ. The CDR3 extends over 13 amino acids. The chain's CDR3 is CASSLWGPDTQYF. In DNA form, the CDR3 reads TGCGCCAGCAGCTTATGGGGGCCAGATACGCAGTATTTT. The complete variable domain, with remaining parts taken from reference TRBV5-1 and TRBJ2-3, reads KAGVTQTPRYLIKTRGQQVTLSCSPISGHRSVSWYQQTPGQGLQFLFEYFSETQRNKGNFPGRFSGRQFSNSRSEMNVSTLELGDSALYLCASSLWGPDTQYFGPGTRLTVL.

The rearrangement uses TRBV28 and TRBJ1-1; no clear D. The germline V gene has CDR1 MDHEN and CDR2 SYDVKM. CDR3 length: 13 residues. Trimming took off 6 bases at V and 7 bases at J, with 15 bases between the two ends. CDR3 protein: CASSSPGGDEAFF. DNA for the CDR3: TGTGCCAGCAGCAGCCCCGGTGGAGATGAAGCTTTCTTT.

This chain uses TRBV6-4 with TRBJ2-3; 13 bases are a match to TRBD2. Germline V gene data show CDR1 as MRHNA and CDR2 as SNTAGT. This CDR3 spans 15 amino acids. V gave up 6 bases and J gave up 5 bases; unmatched junction bases: 5. This chain's CDR3 is CASRTSGGAVDTQYF. CDR3 DNA sequence: TGTGCCAGCAGAACTAGCGGGGGGGCCGTAGATACGCAGTATTTT.

CDR3 sequence: CASSQTGAGNTIYF. DNA for the CDR3: TGTGCCAGCAGCCAGACAGGGGCAGGAAACACCATATATTTT. This chain links TRBV11-3 with TRBJ1-3, with TRBD1 matching 8 bases. Losses at the gene ends were 5 bases for V and 4 bases for J; bases not matched to a gene: 4. Germline V gene data show CDR1 as SGHNT and CDR2 as YENEEA. The length of the CDR3 is 14 residues.

This clone was counted once. The chain joins TRBV11-2 to TRBJ2-1, with TRBD2 as a possible D gene (6 bases). Trimming pared 5 bases from V and 6 bases from J, leaving 17 bases between. From germline, CDR1 is SGHAT and CDR2 FQNNGV. The CDR3 loop spans 15 amino acids. The CDR3 DNA follows: TGTGCCAGCAGCAATAGGAGGGAGAGGGCCAATGAGCAGTTCTTC. It codes for CASSNRRERANEQFF.

V usage is TRBV5-6 and J usage is TRBJ1-5; D is unclear. V lost 0 bases and J 2 bases, leaving 9 bases between the germline ends. CDR1 and CDR2 (germline): SGHDT, YYEEEE. The CDR3 is made up of 15 amino acids. DNA of the CDR3: TGTGCCAGCAGCTTGGCGGGTAACGGCAATCAGCCCCAGCATTTT. Its translation is CASSLAGNGNQPQHF.

For this clone: The same CDR3 also results from other DNA sequences found in this sample. The chain joins TRBV5-1 to TRBJ1-1; D is unclear. Trimming pared 0 bases from V and 4 bases from J, leaving 7 bases between. Germline CDR1 SGHRS, CDR2 YFSETQ. The length of the CDR3 is 13 residues. The CDR3 region is CASSLGRGTEAFF. CDR3 DNA sequence: TGCGCCAGCAGCTTGGGTCGGGGCACTGAAGCTTTCTTT.

The rearrangement joins TRBV5-1 to TRBJ2-5; D uncertain. CDR1 is SGHRS, CDR2 YFSETQ, per germline. The CDR3 sequence is 13 residues long. The V end was cut by 4 bases, the J end by 1 base, with 8 bases between. The CDR3 DNA sequence: TGCGCCAGCAGCATTACGGGCCAAGAGACCCAGTACTTC. Its translation is CASSITGQETQYF.

This clone occurred once. The chain links TRBV2 to TRBJ1-1, with D unclear. Trimming shortened V by 3 bases and J by 4 bases, and 9 bases separated the two germline ends. The CDR3 runs 13 residues. CDR1 is SNHLY and CDR2 is FYNNEI in the germline V gene. The CDR3 DNA is TGTGCCAGCAGTGACGGGTTGCTCACTGAAGCTTTCTTT. Amino acids: CASSDGLLTEAFF.

The J gene is TRBJ2-2, the V gene TRBV27, with TRBD2 identical over 10 bases. Germline V gives CDR1 MNHEY, CDR2 SMNVEV (reference sequence). Unmatched junction bases numbered 2, after V lost 2 bases and J lost 5 bases. The CDR3 totals 15 residues. The chain's CDR3 is CASSLLAGETGELFF. CDR3 bases: TGTGCCAGCAGTTTACTAGCGGGAGAAACCGGGGAGCTGTTTTTT.

The V and J genes are TRBV6-2 or TRBV6-3 and TRBJ1-2; D is perhaps TRBD1 (5 bases). Germline-derived CDR1 and CDR2 are MNHEY and SVGEGT. Trimming took off 7 bases at V and 0 bases at J, with 12 bases between the two ends. The CDR3 has 14 amino acids. DNA for the CDR3: TGTGCCAGCACCCCCGACAGATCTAACTATGGCTACACCTTC. As protein: CASTPDRSNYGYTF.

V gene TRBV28 combines with J gene TRBJ2-1; no reliable D call. The CDR3 covers 14 residues. V gave up 4 bases and J gave up 0 bases, with 7 bases separating them. Germline lookup yields CDR1 MDHEN and CDR2 SYDVKM. This CDR3 reads CASSSPGSYNEQFF. CDR3 bases: TGTGCCAGCAGTTCTCCAGGCTCCTACAATGAGCAGTTCTTC.

The J gene is TRBJ2-6, the V gene TRBV5-1; possibly TRBD1 for D (6 bases). The ends were cut back, 6 bases at V and 0 bases at J, with 13 bases in the middle. Germline V gene data show CDR1 as SGHRS and CDR2 as YFSETQ. The CDR3 covers 16 residues. The CDR3 coding sequence is TGCGCCAGCAACAACAGGGAGAGCTCTGGGGCCAACGTCCTGACTTTC. This codes for CASNNRESSGANVLTF. The full variable domain, its missing parts supplied by reference TRBV5-1 and TRBJ2-6, is KAGVTQTPRYLIKTRGQQVTLSCSPISGHRSVSWYQQTPGQGLQFLFEYFSETQRNKGNFPGRFSGRQFSNSRSEMNVSTLELGDSALYLCASNNRESSGANVLTFGAGSRLTVL.

V gene TRBV18 combines with J gene TRBJ1-2; TRBD1 aligns across 7 bases. The CDR3 has 15 amino acids. The junction had 9 bases not matched to a gene; V was cut back by 3 bases and J by 5 bases. The germline CDR1 and CDR2 sequences are KGHSH and LQKENI. The DNA for the CDR3 is TGTGCCAGCTCACCCCGAGACAGGGTGGGGTATGGCTACACCTTC. It translates to CASSPRDRVGYGYTF.

This clone appeared once. This chain's CDR3 is CATRRTEYYEQYF. In nucleotides, the CDR3 is TGTGCCACCAGGAGGACAGAGTACTACGAGCAGTACTTC. J is TRBJ2-7 and V is TRBV15; weak D call: TRBD1 (6 bases). The CDR3 is made up of 13 amino acids. Germline loops: CDR1 LNHNV, CDR2 YYDKDF (reference sequence). V was shortened by 6 bases and J by 3 bases, with 12 bases between the two germline ends. Filled out from reference TRBV15 and TRBJ2-7, the complete variable domain reads DAMVIQNPRYQVTQFGKPVTLSCSQTLNHNVMYWYQQKSSQAPKLLFHYYDKDFNNEADTPDNFQSRRPNTSFCFLDIRSPGLGDTAMYLCATRRTEYYEQYFGPGTRLTVT.

This clone was found a few times. The rearrangement uses TRBV19 and TRBJ2-7; D might be TRBD1 (6 bases). The CDR3 has 14 amino acids. The V and J ends lost 1 base and 1 base respectively, with 8 bases between them. Germline values: CDR1 LNHDA, CDR2 SQIVND (reference sequence). This chain's CDR3 is CASSIGTESYEQYF. The CDR3 bases are TGTGCCAGTAGTATAGGGACAGAGTCCTACGAGCAGTACTTC.